These 14 T cell receptor beta chains were sequenced from one sample in a study of response to subunit inactivated influenza vaccine. TCRdb independently ran MiXCR on the RT-PCR reads; one entry per CDR3 protein. This table holds about 700,000 distinct CDR3 sequences, over 11% found once. The sample here was PBMCs from blood, taken 14 to 15 days before vaccination. All receptors derive from a man aged 50-60 years who received an inactivated influenza vaccine.

This clonotype was seen a few times. V usage is TRBV29-1 and J usage is TRBJ2-3, with TRBD2 identical over 12 bases. V lost 6 bases to trimming and J lost 2 bases; unmatched junction nucleotides: 9. CDR3 length equals 16 residues. Germline lookup yields CDR1 SQVTM and CDR2 ANQGSEA. CDR3 in amino acids: CSVRKGLAGFTDTQYF. CDR3 DNA: TGCAGCGTCAGGAAAGGACTAGCGGGATTCACAGATACGCAGTATTTT.

To note about this clonotype: This may come from a read error, since a much larger clone is one base off. The chain employs TRBV10-3 and TRBJ1-5, with D possibly being TRBD1 (5 bases). Germline values: CDR1 ENHRY, CDR2 SYGVKD. Trimming shortened V by 2 bases and J by 3 bases, and 8 bases separated the two germline ends. The CDR3 covers 14 residues. The CDR3 loop reads CAISEDRDNQPQHF. The CDR3 DNA reads as TGTGCCATCAGTGAGGACAGAGACAATCAGCCCCAGCATTTT.

This clonotype has a handful of counts. This chain links TRBV7-9 with TRBJ2-4, with D perhaps TRBD1 or TRBD2 (5 bases each). Germline-derived CDR1 and CDR2 are SEHNR and FQNEAQ (reference sequence). The CDR3 spans 15 residues. V lost 1 base and J lost 3, with 10 bases in between. The CDR3 reads CASSLGQGDKNIQYF. The CDR3 coding sequence is TGTGCCAGCAGCTTAGGGCAGGGAGACAAAAACATTCAGTACTTC.

This clonotype has more than one count but fewer than ten. The rearrangement links TRBV29-1 to TRBJ2-1, with 10 positions matching TRBD2. The trim removed 3 bases at V and 12 bases at J, leaving 8 bases unmatched. CDR3 size: 13 residues. Germline V lookup: CDR1 SQVTM, CDR2 ANQGSEA. The CDR3 protein is CSVDSSGGSSQFF. The CDR3 DNA reads TGCAGCGTTGATAGTAGCGGGGGGTCGTCGCAGTTCTTC.

The chain joins TRBV20-1 to TRBJ2-4; 9 bases align to TRBD2. V was clipped by 2 bases and J by 0 bases; unmatched bases: 2. The CDR3 loop spans 15 amino acids. Germline V gives CDR1 DFQATT, CDR2 SNEGSKA (reference sequence). The CDR3 sequence: CSARLAGRAKNIQYF. As DNA, the CDR3 is TGCAGTGCTAGACTAGCGGGGCGAGCCAAAAACATTCAGTACTTC.

The J gene is TRBJ2-3, the V gene TRBV18; D call uncertain. CDR1 KGHSH and CDR2 LQKENI come from the germline V gene. CDR3 length equals 13 residues. V was shortened by 8 bases and J by 1 base, with 10 bases between the two germline ends. The CDR3 reads CASKSSGTDTQYF. In DNA, the CDR3 is TGTGCCAGCAAGTCGTCAGGCACAGATACGCAGTATTTT.

This clonotype was seen more than once but under ten times. This rearrangement joins TRBV20-1 to TRBJ2-1, with D maybe TRBD1 (5 bases). Germline CDR1 DFQATT, CDR2 SNEGSKA (reference sequence). The V gene lost 6 bases and the J gene lost 6 bases, with 18 bases spanning the gap. The CDR3 length is 14 residues. The CDR3 nucleotides are TGCAGTGCCCGGACATCCGAAGGAACCAATGAGCAGTTCTTC. This translates into CSARTSEGTNEQFF.

Concerning this clonotype itself: A much larger clone lies one base from this, so it may be a read error. The chain has TRBV6-1 and TRBJ2-5; perhaps TRBD1 as D (5 bases). Trimming stripped 6 bases from V and 1 base from J, with 9 bases between. The germline V gene encodes CDR1 MNHNS and CDR2 SASEGT. The CDR3 has 13 amino acids. The CDR3 loop reads CASSATAQETQYF. As DNA, the CDR3 is TGTGCCAGCAGCGCGACAGCCCAAGAGACCCAGTACTTC.

This clonotype has at least ten counts. The V call is TRBV12-3 or TRBV12-4, the J call TRBJ1-5, with 7 bases fitting TRBD1. The CDR3 has 14 amino acids. The V segment lost 5 bases and the J segment 2 bases; nucleotides outside the gene matches: 3. CDR3 DNA sequence: TGTGCCAGCAGTCTAACAGGGGGCAATCAGCCCCAGCATTTT. Amino acid sequence: CASSLTGGNQPQHF.

The V call is TRBV10-3, the J call TRBJ2-3, with TRBD2 identical over 14 bases. CDR1 ENHRY and CDR2 SYGVKD come from the germline V gene. The J segment lost 6 bases and the V segment lost 10 bases, leaving 9 bases of the junction unmatched. The CDR3 is made up of 15 amino acids. This chain's CDR3 is CATGGTSGRADTQYF. The CDR3 DNA follows: TGTGCCACCGGCGGGACTAGCGGGAGAGCGGATACGCAGTATTTT.

Notes on this clonotype: A read error may produce the germline difference seen at one junction end. CDR3 amino acids: CASSRTYNTVELFF. CDR3 nucleotides: TGTGCCAGCAGCAGGACATATAACACCGTGGAGCTGTTTTTT. The chain employs TRBV2 and TRBJ2-2, with D possibly TRBD1 on 5 matching bases. There are 14 residues in the CDR3. Looked up from germline, CDR1 is SNHLY and CDR2 is FYNNEI.

At least ten counts were recorded for this clonotype. The chain has TRBV29-1 and TRBJ2-5; TRBD2 agrees at 11 bases. The V and J ends lost 2 bases and 0 bases, in that order; junction bases with no gene match: 5. This CDR3 region has 16 residues. Per the germline V gene, CDR1 is SQVTM and CDR2 is ANQGSEA. CDR3: CSVEMTSGVYQETQYF. The DNA of the CDR3 is TGCAGCGTTGAAATGACTAGCGGGGTGTACCAAGAGACCCAGTACTTC. Supplemented by reference TRBV29-1 and TRBJ2-5, the full variable domain reads SAVISQKPSRDICQRGTSLTIQCQVDSQVTMMFWYRQQPGQSLTLIATANQGSEATYESGFVIDKFPISRPNLTFSTLTVSNMSPEDSSIYLCSVEMTSGVYQETQYFGPGTRLLVL.

This clonotype was seen ten or more times. V usage is TRBV5-1 and J usage is TRBJ2-7; 10 nucleotides line up with TRBD2. CDR1 is SGHRS and CDR2 is YFSETQ in the germline V gene. V trimming: 3 bases; J trimming: 5 bases; junction bases outside the gene matches: 8. The length of the CDR3 is 15 residues. The CDR3 DNA follows: TGCGCCAGCAGCTCAGCGGGAGGGCCTCGGGACGAGCAGTACTTC. Translating it yields CASSSAGGPRDEQYF. Supplemented by reference TRBV5-1 and TRBJ2-7, the full variable domain reads KAGVTQTPRYLIKTRGQQVTLSCSPISGHRSVSWYQQTPGQGLQFLFEYFSETQRNKGNFPGRFSGRQFSNSRSEMNVSTLELGDSALYLCASSSAGGPRDEQYFGPGTRLTVT.

This chain joins TRBV11-2 and TRBJ2-2, with 16 positions matching TRBD2. CDR1 and CDR2 (germline): SGHAT, FQNNGV. V trimming: 1 base; J trimming: 7 bases; junction bases outside the gene matches: 15. This CDR3 region has 21 residues. The CDR3 region is CASSLVRVSGLAGGPDGELFF. For the CDR3, the DNA is TGTGCCAGCAGCTTAGTCCGGGTTTCGGGACTAGCGGGGGGGCCGGACGGGGAGCTGTTTTTT.